These 10 T cell receptor beta chains were sequenced from one sample in a study of blood T cells in healthy people across ages. The authors ran a second PCR of about 7 to 12 cycles using a sample-barcoded 5' primer and a J-beta primer mix. One entry per CDR3 protein, called by TCRdb with MiXCR from the 5' RACE reads. Found here are about 1.6 million distinct CDR3 sequences, about 31% of them singletons; the top ten hold around 11%. Sequenced input: blood. These receptors originate from a woman aged 25-40 years in good health.

The chain employs TRBV7-2 and TRBJ2-7, with 10 bases matching TRBD2. V was pared by 2 bases and J by 2 bases, with 6 bases of the junction left unmatched. This CDR3 region has 16 residues. The germline V gene encodes CDR1 SGHTA and CDR2 FQGNSA. The DNA of the CDR3 is TGTGCCAGCAGCTTACTTCGACTAGCGGGCGCCTACGAGCAGTACTTC. Protein: CASSLLRLAGAYEQYF.

As for this clonotype: The junction shows a germline mismatch at one end, possibly a read error. The V gene is TRBV15, the J gene TRBJ2-7; 11 nucleotides align to TRBD2. There are 17 residues in the CDR3. CDR1 LNHNV and CDR2 YYDKDF come from the germline V gene (reference sequence). DNA for the CDR3: TGTGCCACCAGCAGAGCTCGCCTTAGCGGGAGGGCTTACGAGCTGTACTTC. Encoded protein: CATSRARLSGRAYELYF.

In regard to this clonotype: A read error may be the cause here, since a much bigger clone is one base away. The chain couples TRBV29-1 to TRBJ2-3; D remains ambiguous. Germline lookup yields CDR1 SQVTM and CDR2 ANQGSEA. CDR3 size: 12 residues. The V gene lost 7 bases and the J gene lost 4 bases, with 12 bases spanning the gap. In nucleotides, the CDR3 is TGCAGCGCCAAAGAGGCAGCAGATACGCAGTATTTT. Its protein is CSAKEAADTQYF.

Here the CDR3 DNA reads TGTGCCAGCAGCTTAGTAGGCGGGACGAGCACAGATACGCAGTATTTT. It translates to CASSLVGGTSTDTQYF. The chain employs TRBV7-6 and TRBJ2-3; tentatively, D is TRBD2 (6 bases). Trimming removed 1 base from V and 0 bases from J, with 11 bases in between. Looked up from germline, CDR1 is SGHVS and CDR2 is FNYEAQ. This CDR3 has 16 amino acids.

This clonotype was counted only a few times. This chain connects TRBV2 to TRBJ2-4, with TRBD2 as a possible D gene (6 bases). The J call could be wrong; TRBJ2-7 is a better fit for the DNA end. The germline V gene encodes CDR1 SNHLY and CDR2 FYNNEI. The CDR3 length is 14 residues. CDR3 nucleotide sequence: TGTGCCAGCAGCCATTCGGGGGTGGACTACGAGCAGTACTTC. Amino acid sequence: CASSHSGVDYEQYF.

The chain employs TRBV27 and TRBJ1-5; no definite D call. Germline V lookup: CDR1 MNHEY, CDR2 SMNVEV (reference sequence). The CDR3 has 13 residues. V lost 2 bases, J lost 6 bases, and 8 bases lay in between. CDR3 protein: CASSLGPFQPQHF. The CDR3 DNA is TGTGCCAGCAGTTTAGGCCCATTTCAGCCCCAGCATTTT.

This clonotype was counted between two and nine times. The chain recombines TRBV7-9 with TRBJ1-4; maybe TRBD1 (5 bases). V lost 6 bases, J lost 15 bases, and 20 bases lay in between. Germline V gene sequence: CDR1 SEHNR, CDR2 FQNEAQ (reference sequence). This CDR3 region has 13 residues. The CDR3 region is CASSYTQGGKVFF. The DNA of the CDR3 is TGTGCCAGCAGTTACACCCAGGGCGGGAAGGTGTTTTTT.

The chain uses TRBV7-9 and TRBJ2-4; D gene ambiguous. The J call may not be correct, given that the DNA end is closer to TRBJ2-7. This CDR3 has 12 residues. Germline loops: CDR1 SEHNR, CDR2 FQNEAQ (reference sequence). The CDR3 nucleotides are TGTGCCAGCAGCGTAATTGGCTACGAGCAGTACTTC. The encoded protein is CASSVIGYEQYF.

This clonotype was found once. A much larger clone sits a single nucleotide away, making a read error possible. This sequence joins TRBV29-1 and TRBJ2-7, with 8 bases identical to TRBD1. CDR3 length: 12 residues. The germline V gene has CDR1 SQVTM and CDR2 ANQGSEA. V shed 5 bases and J 6 bases; nucleotides not matched to a gene: 6. CDR3 protein: CSVPGTGCEQYF. The CDR3 region has the DNA TGCAGCGTTCCCGGGACAGGCTGCGAGCAGTACTTC.

This clonotype was detected only a few times. CDR3: CASSVSSAGRVDGYTF. CDR3 DNA sequence: TGTGCCAGCAGCGTAAGTTCGGCAGGGAGAGTAGATGGCTACACCTTC. The V and J genes are TRBV9 and TRBJ1-2, with D tentatively TRBD1 (5 bases). The CDR3 runs 16 residues. The germline V gene has CDR1 SGDLS and CDR2 YYNGEE. V was cut by 1 base and J by 6 bases, with 19 bases left in between.